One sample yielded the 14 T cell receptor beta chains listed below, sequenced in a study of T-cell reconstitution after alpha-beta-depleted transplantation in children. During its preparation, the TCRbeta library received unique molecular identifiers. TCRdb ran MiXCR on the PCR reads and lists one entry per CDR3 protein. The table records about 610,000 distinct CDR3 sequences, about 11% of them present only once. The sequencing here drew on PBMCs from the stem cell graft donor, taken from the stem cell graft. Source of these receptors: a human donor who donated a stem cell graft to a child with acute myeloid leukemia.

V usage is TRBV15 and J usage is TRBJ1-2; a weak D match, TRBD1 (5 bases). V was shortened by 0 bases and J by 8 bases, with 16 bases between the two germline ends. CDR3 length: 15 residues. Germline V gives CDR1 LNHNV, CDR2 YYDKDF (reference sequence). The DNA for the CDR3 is TGTGCCACCAGCAGAGAAGGATACACCAAGGGGGGCTACACCTTC. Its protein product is CATSREGYTKGGYTF.

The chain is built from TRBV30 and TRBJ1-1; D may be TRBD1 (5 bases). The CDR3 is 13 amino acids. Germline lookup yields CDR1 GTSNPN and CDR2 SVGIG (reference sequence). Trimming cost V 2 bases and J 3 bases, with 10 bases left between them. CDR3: CAWSLGGDTEAFF. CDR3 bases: TGTGCCTGGAGTCTGGGAGGGGACACTGAAGCTTTCTTT.

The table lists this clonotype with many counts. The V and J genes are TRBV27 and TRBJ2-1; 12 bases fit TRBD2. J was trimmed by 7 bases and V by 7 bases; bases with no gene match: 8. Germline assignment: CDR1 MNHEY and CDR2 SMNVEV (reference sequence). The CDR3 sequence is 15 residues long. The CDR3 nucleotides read TGTGCCAGCAACCTAGCGGGAGGGCCGGGAAATGAGCAGTTCTTC. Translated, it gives CASNLAGGPGNEQFF.

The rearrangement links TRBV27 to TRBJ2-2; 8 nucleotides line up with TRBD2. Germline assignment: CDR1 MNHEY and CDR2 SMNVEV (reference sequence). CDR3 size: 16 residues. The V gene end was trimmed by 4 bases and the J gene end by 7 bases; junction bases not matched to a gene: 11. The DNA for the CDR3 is TGTGCCAGCAGTTCCCCATTGACTAGCGCGAACGGGGAGCTGTTTTTT. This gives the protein CASSSPLTSANGELFF.

The CDR3 loop reads CASLTGPGLNTEAFF. The CDR3 nucleotides read TGTGCCAGCCTGACAGGCCCCGGTTTGAACACTGAAGCTTTCTTT. The chain uses TRBV12-3 or TRBV12-4 and TRBJ1-1, with a possible D match to TRBD1 (6 bases). Trimming took off 8 bases at V and 0 bases at J, with 16 bases between the two ends. CDR3 size: 15 residues.

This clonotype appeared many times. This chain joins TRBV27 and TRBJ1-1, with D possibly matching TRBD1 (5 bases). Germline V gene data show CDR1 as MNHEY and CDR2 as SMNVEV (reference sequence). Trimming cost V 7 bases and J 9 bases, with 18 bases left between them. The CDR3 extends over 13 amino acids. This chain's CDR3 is CASTRRGSGQAFF. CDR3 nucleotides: TGTGCCAGCACCCGTCGGGGGTCAGGGCAAGCTTTCTTT.

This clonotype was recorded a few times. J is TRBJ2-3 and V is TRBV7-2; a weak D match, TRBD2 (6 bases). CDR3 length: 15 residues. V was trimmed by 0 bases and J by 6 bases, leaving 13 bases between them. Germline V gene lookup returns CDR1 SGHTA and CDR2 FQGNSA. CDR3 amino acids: CASSLAPGGGDTQYF. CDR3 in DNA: TGTGCCAGCAGCTTAGCCCCCGGGGGTGGGGATACGCAGTATTTT.

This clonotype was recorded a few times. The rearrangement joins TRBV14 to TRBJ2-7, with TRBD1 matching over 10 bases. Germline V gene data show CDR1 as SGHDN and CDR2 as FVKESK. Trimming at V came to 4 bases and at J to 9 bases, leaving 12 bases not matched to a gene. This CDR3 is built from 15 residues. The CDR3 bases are TGTGCCAGCAGCCCGGCCGGGACAGGGGTTCAAGGGCAGTACTTC. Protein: CASSPAGTGVQGQYF. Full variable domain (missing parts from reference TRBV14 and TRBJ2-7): EAGVTQFPSHSVIEKGQTVTLRCDPISGHDNLYWYRRVMGKEIKFLLHFVKESKQDESGMPNNRFLAERTGGTYSTLKVQPAELEDSGVYFCASSPAGTGVQGQYFGPGTRLTVT.

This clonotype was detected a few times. CDR3 bases: TGTGCCTGGAGTCATGATACCATCACTGAAGCTTTCTTT. This translates into CAWSHDTITEAFF. The rearrangement joins TRBV30 to TRBJ1-1; D call uncertain. The CDR3 is 13 amino acids. V dropped 2 bases and J dropped 4 bases, with 11 bases sitting between them. Per germline, CDR1 GTSNPN and CDR2 SVGIG (reference sequence).

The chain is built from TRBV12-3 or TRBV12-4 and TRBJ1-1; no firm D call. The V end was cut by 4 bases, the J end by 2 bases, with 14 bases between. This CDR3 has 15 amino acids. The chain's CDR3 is CASSSPRHDNTEAFF. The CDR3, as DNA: TGTGCCAGCAGTTCGCCACGACACGATAACACTGAAGCTTTCTTT.

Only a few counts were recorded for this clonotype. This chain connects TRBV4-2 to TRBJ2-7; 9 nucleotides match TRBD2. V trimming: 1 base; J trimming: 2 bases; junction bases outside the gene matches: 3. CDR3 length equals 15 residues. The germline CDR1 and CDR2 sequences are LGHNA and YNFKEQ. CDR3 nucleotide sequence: TGTGCCAGCAGCCAAGCTAGCGGGGCTCCCTACGAGCAGTACTTC. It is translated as CASSQASGAPYEQYF.

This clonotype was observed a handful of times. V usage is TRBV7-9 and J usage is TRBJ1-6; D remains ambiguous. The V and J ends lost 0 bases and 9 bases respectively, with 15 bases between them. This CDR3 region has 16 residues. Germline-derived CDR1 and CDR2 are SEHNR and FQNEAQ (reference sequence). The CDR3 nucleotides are TGTGCCAGCAGCTTAGCGCCTGGGGAACCAGGTTCACCCCTCCACTTT. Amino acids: CASSLAPGEPGSPLHF.

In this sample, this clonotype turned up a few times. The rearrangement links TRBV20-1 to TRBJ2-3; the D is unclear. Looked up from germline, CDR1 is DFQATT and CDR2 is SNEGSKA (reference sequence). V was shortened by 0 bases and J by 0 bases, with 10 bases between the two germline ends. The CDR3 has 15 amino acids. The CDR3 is CSARDPALSTDTQYF. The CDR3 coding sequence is TGCAGTGCTAGAGATCCGGCACTAAGCACAGATACGCAGTATTTT.

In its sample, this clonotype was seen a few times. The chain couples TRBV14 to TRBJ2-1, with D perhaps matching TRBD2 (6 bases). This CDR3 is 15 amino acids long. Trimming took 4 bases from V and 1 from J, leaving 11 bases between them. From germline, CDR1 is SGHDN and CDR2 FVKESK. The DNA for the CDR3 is TGTGCCAGCAGCCCGATAGCGGCTTCCTACAATGAGCAGTTCTTC. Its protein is CASSPIAASYNEQFF.